The 2 T cell receptor beta chains given below trace back to one sample, sequenced in a study of CD8 T cells in Susac syndrome (dated by TCRdb to the late 2010s). The library was generated by the immunoSEQ multiplex PCR assay. RNA was extracted with the RNeasy kit and roughly 0.45 to 1 ug was reverse transcribed using random hexamers. TCRdb cleaned the public reads at Q25 with fastp, built clones with MiXCR and kept in-frame beta chains. For every CDR3 protein sequence, its rows merge into one entry that carries the most common genes and DNA. The sample table contains a few hundred thousand distinct CDR3 sequences; only one count was recorded for 70% to 90% of them. The ten largest clones capture around 0.18% of the sample. The source material was CD8+ T cells from PBMCs. The receptor source for this set is a human donor with multiple sclerosis.

This chain joins TRBV27 and TRBJ1-3, with D tentatively TRBD1 (5 bases). CDR3 length: 15 residues. CDR1 and CDR2 from the germline V gene are MNHEY and SMNVEV (reference sequence). V shed 0 bases and J shed 6 bases, with 12 bases lying between them. CDR3 region: CASSLSSQGVNTIYF. DNA of the CDR3: TGTGCCAGCAGTTTATCATCCCAGGGTGTAAACACCATATATTTT.

The gene calls are TRBV4-1 and TRBJ2-3; 9 bases are shared with TRBD2. V shed 4 bases and J 1 base; nucleotides not matched to a gene: 12. The germline gives CDR1 MGHRA, CDR2 YSYEKL. The CDR3 is made up of 18 amino acids. CDR3 DNA: TGCGCCAGCAGCCTACCCATTAGCGGGGGACTCGGCACAGATACGCAGTATTTT. It encodes CASSLPISGGLGTDTQYF.